This T cell receptor (beta chain) was identified in a study of cytomegalovirus exposure and HLA in healthy donors. Study summary: A later analysis reported the same platform for the 100 to 150 validation repertoires and the 500 to 750 first-cohort repertoires. General study results and limits: It was found in a later analysis that first-cohort TCR clusters tended to co-occur in the 90 to 150 validation repertoires.

In regard to this clone: Its target is unknown.

The CDR3 runs 17 residues. Unmatched junction bases numbered 13, after V lost 3 bases and J lost 4 bases. The germline V gene encodes CDR1 MNHEY and CDR2 SMNVEV (reference sequence). The data were produced by immunoSEQ multiplex PCR, yet TCRdb's version contains in-frame clones alone and is incomplete. The data show fewer than 85,000 clones, with 70% to 90% seen just once and less than 5% held by the top ten. Sequencing was carried out using PBMCs. The TCR originated in a woman under 30 in good health and CMV-seropositive. The rearrangement links TRBV27 to TRBJ2-3; TRBD2 agrees at 7 bases. CDR3 coding DNA: TGTGCCAGCAGTTTGACCGGGACTACGTTACTGCCAGATACGCAGTATTTT. Its translation: CASSLTGTTLLPDTQYF.